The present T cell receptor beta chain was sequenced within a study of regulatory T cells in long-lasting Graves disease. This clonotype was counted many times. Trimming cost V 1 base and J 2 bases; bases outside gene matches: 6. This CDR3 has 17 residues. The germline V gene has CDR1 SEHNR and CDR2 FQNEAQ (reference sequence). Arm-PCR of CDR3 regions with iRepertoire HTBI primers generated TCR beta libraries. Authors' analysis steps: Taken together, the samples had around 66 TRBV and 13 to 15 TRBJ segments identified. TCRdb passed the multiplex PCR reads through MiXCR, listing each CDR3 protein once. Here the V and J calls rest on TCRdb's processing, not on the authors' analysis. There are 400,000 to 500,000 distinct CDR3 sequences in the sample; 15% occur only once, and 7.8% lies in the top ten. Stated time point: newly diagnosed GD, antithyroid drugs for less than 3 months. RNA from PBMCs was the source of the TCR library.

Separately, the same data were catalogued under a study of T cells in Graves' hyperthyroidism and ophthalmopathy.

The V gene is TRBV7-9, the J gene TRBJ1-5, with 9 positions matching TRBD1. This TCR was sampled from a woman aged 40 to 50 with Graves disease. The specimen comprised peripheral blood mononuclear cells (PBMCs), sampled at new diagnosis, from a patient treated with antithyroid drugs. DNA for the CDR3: TGTGCCAGCAGCTTAGACGGACAGGGGTTGCGCAATCAGCCCCAGCATTTT. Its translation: CASSLDGQGLRNQPQHF.